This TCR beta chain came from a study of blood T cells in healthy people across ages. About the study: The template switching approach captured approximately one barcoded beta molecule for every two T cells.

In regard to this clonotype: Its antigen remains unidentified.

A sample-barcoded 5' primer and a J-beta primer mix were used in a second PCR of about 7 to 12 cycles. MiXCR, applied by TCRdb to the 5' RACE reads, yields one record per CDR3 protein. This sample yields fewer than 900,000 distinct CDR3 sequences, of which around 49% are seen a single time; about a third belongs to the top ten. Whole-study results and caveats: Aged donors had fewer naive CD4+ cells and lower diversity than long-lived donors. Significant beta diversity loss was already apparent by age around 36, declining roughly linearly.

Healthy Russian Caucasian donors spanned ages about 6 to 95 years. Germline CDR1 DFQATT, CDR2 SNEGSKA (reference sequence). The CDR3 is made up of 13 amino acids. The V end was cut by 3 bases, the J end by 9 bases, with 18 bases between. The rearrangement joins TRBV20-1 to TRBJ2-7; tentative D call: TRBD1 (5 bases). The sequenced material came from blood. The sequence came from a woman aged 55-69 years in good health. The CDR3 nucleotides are TGCAGTGCTAGTAACCTTTTGGGGCTCGGGCAGTACTTC. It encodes CSASNLLGLGQYF.